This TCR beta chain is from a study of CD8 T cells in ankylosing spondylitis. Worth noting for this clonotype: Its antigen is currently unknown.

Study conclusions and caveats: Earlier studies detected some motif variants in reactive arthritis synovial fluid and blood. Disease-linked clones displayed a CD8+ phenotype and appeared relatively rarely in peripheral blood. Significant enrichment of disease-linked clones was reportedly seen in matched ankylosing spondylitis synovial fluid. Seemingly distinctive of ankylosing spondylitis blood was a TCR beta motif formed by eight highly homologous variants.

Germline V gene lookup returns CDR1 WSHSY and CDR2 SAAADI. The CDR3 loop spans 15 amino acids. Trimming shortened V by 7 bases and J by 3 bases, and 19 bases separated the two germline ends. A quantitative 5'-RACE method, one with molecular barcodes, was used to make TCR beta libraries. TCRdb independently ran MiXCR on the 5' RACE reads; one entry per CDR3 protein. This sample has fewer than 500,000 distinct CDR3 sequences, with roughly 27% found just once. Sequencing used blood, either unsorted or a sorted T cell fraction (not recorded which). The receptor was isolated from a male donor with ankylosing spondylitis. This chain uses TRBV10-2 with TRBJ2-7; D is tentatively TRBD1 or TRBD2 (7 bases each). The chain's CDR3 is CASKNVSRGGYEQYF. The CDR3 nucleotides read TGCGCCAGCAAGAACGTATCCAGGGGGGGCTACGAGCAGTACTTC.